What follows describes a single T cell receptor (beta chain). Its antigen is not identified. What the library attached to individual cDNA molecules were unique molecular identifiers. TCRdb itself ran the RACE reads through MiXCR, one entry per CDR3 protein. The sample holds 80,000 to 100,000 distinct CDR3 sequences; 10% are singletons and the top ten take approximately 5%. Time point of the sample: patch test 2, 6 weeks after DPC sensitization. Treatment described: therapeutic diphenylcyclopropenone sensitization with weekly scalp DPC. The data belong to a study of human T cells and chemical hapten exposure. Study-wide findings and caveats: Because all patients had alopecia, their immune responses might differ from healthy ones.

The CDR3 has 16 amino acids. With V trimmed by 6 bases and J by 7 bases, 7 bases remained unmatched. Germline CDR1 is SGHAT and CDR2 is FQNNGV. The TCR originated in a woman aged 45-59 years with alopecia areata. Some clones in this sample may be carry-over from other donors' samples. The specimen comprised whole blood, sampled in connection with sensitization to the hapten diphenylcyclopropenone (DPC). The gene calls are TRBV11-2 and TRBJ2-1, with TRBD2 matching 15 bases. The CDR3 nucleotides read TGTGCCAGCAGGGGACTAGCGGGAGGTTTGAGGAATGAGCAGTTCTTC. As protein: CASRGLAGGLRNEQFF.